This T cell receptor (beta chain) was documented in a study of blood T cell repertoires in COVID-19. Study at large: The United States, Italy and Spain were the sources of the acute and convalescent COVID-19 samples. The analysed material was cDNA or gDNA that came from T cells, B-cell-depleted T cells, or PBMCs.

Under the authors' procedure: Nucleated cell counts were estimated from reference gene primer amplification. Libraries were prepared by immunoSEQ multiplex PCR; TCRdb keeps only in-frame clonotypes and omits some of them. Clone size and the V and J calls come from that table; the DNA yielded D and trimming. Of some 140,000 clones listed, around 89% are singletons. The source of this sequence is a man between 50 and 59 years old with active or convalescent COVID-19. The sample was peripheral blood.

CDR3 sequence reads: CASSLGPNRGLGETQYF. CDR3 nucleotide sequence: TGCGCCAGCAGCTTGGGCCCCAACAGGGGGCTTGGGGAGACCCAGTACTTC. This chain joins TRBV5-1 and TRBJ2-5; 9 nucleotides agree with TRBD1. The junction had 11 bases not matched to a gene; V was cut back by 0 bases and J by 5 bases. The CDR3 runs to 17 residues. Germline loops: CDR1 SGHRS, CDR2 YFSETQ.